This T cell receptor beta chain was found in a study of T cells in Graves' hyperthyroidism and ophthalmopathy. Study findings and constraints: In simple terms, a model built on 13 V-J features told ophthalmopathy apart from stable hyperthyroidism. Most thyroid clonotypes that were expanded above 0.001 also turned up in blood.

RNA transcripts provided the source from which TCR beta CDR3 regions were amplified. Researchers ran a first-round RT-PCR on the TCR CDR3 using the HTBI primer set. TCRdb passed the multiplex PCR reads through MiXCR, listing each CDR3 protein once. This repertoire shows about 400,000 distinct CDR3 sequences, 15% found once; its top ten account for roughly 33%. With respect to this clonotype: Its antigen is not identified.

PBMCs stemmed from 10 ml fresh peripheral blood. The sequenced sample consisted of blood. This receptor was obtained from a woman in her twenties or thirties with Graves' hyperthyroidism.

DNA of the CDR3: TGTGCCAGCAGCCAAGATGTCGCGGGGGGGGCAGATACGCAGTATTTT. It encodes CASSQDVAGGADTQYF. The chain employs TRBV3-1 and TRBJ2-3, with 9 bases aligning to TRBD2. With V trimmed by 0 bases and J by 4 bases, 5 bases remained unmatched. The germline V gene has CDR1 LGHDT and CDR2 YNNKEL (reference sequence). CDR3 length: 16 amino acids.